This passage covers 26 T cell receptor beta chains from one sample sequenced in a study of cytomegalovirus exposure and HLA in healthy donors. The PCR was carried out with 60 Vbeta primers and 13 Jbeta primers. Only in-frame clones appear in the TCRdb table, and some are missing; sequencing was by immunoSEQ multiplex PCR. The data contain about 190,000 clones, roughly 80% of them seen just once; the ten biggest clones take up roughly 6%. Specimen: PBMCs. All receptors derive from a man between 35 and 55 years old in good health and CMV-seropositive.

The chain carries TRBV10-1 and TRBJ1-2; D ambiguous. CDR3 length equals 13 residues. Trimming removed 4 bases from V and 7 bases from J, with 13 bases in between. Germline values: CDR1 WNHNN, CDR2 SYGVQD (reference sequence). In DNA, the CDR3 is TGCGCCAGCAGTGGGCCCGGGAACGCTGGCTACACCTTC. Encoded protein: CASSGPGNAGYTF.

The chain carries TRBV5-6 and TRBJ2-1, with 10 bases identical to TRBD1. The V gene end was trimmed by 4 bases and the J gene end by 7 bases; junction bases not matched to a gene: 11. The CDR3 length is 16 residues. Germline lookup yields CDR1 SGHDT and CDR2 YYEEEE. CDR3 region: CASSRWAGTGDNEQFF. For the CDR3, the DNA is TGTGCCAGCAGCCGATGGGCCGGGACAGGGGATAATGAGCAGTTCTTC.

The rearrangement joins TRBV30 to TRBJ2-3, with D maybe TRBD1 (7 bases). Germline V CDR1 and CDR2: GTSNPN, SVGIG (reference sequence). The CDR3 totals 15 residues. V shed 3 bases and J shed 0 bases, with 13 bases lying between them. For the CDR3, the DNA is TGTGCCTGGAGGGAGACAGGGACTAGCACAGATACGCAGTATTTT. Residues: CAWRETGTSTDTQYF.

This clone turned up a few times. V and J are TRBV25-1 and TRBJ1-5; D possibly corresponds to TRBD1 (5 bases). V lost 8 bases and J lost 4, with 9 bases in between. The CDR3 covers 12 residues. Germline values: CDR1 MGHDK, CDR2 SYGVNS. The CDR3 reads CASGQGNQPQHF. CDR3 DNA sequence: TGTGCCAGCGGCCAGGGAAATCAGCCCCAGCATTTT.

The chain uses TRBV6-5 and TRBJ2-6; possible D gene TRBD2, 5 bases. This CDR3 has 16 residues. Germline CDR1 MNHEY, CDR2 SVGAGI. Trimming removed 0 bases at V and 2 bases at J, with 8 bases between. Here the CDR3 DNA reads TGTGCCAGCAGTTACTCTCCCGGGACTGGGGCCAACGTCCTGACTTTC. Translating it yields CASSYSPGTGANVLTF.

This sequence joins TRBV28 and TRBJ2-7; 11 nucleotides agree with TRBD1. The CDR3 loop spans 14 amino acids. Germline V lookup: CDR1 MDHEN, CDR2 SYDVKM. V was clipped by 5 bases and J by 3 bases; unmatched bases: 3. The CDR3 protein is CASSRTGGDYEQYF. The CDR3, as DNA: TGTGCCAGCAGTAGGACAGGGGGCGACTACGAGCAGTACTTC. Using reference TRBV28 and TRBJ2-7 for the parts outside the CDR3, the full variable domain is DVKVTQSSRYLVKRTGEKVFLECVQDMDHENMFWYRQDPGLGLRLIYFSYDVKMKEKGDIPEGYSVSREKKERFSLILESASTNQTSMYLCASSRTGGDYEQYFGPGTRLTVT.

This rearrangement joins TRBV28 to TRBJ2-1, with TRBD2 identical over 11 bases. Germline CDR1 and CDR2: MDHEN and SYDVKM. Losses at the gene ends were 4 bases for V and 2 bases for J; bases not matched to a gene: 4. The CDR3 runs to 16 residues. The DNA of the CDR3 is TGTGCCAGCAGTTCCTATAGCGGGGGGGCCTACAATGAGCAGTTCTTC. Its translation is CASSSYSGGAYNEQFF.

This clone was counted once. Here the CDR3 DNA reads TGTGCCAGCAGCTTAGCGCACAGGTCTGGAAACACCATATATTTT. It yields the protein CASSLAHRSGNTIYF. This rearrangement joins TRBV7-8 to TRBJ1-3; possible D gene TRBD1, 5 bases. The CDR3 length is 15 residues. Germline values: CDR1 SGHVS, CDR2 FQNEAQ. V lost 0 bases and J lost 1, with 7 bases in between.

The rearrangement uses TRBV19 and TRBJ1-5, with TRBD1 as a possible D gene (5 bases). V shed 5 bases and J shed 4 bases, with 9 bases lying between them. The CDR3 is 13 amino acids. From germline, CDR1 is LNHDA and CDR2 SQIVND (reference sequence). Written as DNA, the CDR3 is TGTGCCAGTAGTGGCGGGGGGAATCAGCCCCAGCATTTT. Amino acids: CASSGGGNQPQHF.

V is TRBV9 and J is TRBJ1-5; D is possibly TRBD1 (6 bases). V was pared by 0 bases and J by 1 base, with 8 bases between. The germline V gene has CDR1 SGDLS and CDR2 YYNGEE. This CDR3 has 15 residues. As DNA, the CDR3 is TGTGCCAGCAGCGTAGAGGGGGACAGCAATCAGCCCCAGCATTTT. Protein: CASSVEGDSNQPQHF.

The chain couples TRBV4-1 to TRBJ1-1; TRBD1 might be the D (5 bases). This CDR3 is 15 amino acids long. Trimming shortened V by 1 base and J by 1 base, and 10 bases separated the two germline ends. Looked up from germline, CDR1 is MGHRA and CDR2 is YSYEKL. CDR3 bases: TGCGCCAGCAGCCAAGTTAGGGGCGGGAACACTGAAGCTTTCTTT. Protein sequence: CASSQVRGGNTEAFF.

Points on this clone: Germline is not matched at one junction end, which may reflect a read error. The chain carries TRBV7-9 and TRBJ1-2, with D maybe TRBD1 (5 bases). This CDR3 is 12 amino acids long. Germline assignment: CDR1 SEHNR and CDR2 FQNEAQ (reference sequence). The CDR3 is CSSSSDSYGYTF. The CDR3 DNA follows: TGTTCCAGCAGCTCCGACAGCTATGGCTACACCTTC.

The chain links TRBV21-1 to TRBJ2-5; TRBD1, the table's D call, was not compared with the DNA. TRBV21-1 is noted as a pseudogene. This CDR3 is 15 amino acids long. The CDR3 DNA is TGTGCCAGCAGCAAAAGGGGGGACAGGGAAGAGACCCAGTACTTC. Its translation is CASSKRGDREETQYF.

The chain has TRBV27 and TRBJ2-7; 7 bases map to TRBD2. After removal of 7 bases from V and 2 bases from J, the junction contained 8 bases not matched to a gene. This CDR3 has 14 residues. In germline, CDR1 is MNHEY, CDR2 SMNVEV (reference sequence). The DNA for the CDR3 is TGTGCCAGCAAACCCGGGGGGTCGACCTACGAGCAGTACTTC. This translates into CASKPGGSTYEQYF.

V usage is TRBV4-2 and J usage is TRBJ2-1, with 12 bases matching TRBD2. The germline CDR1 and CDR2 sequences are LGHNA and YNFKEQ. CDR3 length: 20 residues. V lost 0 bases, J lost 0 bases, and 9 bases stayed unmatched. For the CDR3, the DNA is TGTGCCAGCAGCCAAGATTTCACTAGCGGGGGGTCGAGCTCCTACAATGAGCAGTTCTTC. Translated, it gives CASSQDFTSGGSSSYNEQFF.

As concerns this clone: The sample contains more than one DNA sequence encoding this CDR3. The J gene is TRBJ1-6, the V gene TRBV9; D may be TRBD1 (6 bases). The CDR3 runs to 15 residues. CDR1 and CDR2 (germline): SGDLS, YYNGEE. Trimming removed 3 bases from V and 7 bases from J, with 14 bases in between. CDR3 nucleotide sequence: TGTGCCAGCAGCGCAGCCGGCAGGGGAAATTCACCCCTCCACTTT. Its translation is CASSAAGRGNSPLHF.

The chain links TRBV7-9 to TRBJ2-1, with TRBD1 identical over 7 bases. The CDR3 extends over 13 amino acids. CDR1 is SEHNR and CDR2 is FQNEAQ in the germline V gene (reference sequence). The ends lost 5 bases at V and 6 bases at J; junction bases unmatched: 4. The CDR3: CASSTGQFNEQFF. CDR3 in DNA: TGTGCCAGCAGCACGGGACAGTTCAATGAGCAGTTCTTC.

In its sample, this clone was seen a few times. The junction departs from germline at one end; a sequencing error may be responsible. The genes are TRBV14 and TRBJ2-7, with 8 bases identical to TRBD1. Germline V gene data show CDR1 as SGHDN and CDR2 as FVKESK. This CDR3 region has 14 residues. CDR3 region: CASSQGQGTYEQYF. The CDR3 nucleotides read TGTGCCAGCAGTCAAGGACAGGGTACCTACGAGCAGTACTTC. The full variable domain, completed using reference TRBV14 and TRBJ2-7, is EAGVTQFPSHSVIEKGQTVTLRCDPISGHDNLYWYRRVMGKEIKFLLHFVKESKQDESGMPNNRFLAERTGGTYSTLKVQPAELEDSGVYFCASSQGQGTYEQYFGPGTRLTVT.

CDR3 nucleotides: TGCGCCAGCCAGGAGGGACAGGGGGGCACCGGGGAGCTGTTTTTT. Amino acid sequence: CASQEGQGGTGELFF. The chain has TRBV5-1 and TRBJ2-2, with 11 positions matching TRBD1. Looked up from germline, CDR1 is SGHRS and CDR2 is YFSETQ. V shed 7 bases, J shed 4 bases, and the junction held 6 bases outside the gene matches. This CDR3 region has 15 residues.

The CDR3 reads CASTPKETQYF. Written as DNA, the CDR3 is TGTGCCAGCACCCCCAAAGAGACCCAGTACTTC. The chain employs TRBV6-1 and TRBJ2-5; D is undetermined. The CDR3 consists of 11 residues. Germline V lookup: CDR1 MNHNS, CDR2 SASEGT. V dropped 7 bases and J dropped 3 bases, with 6 bases sitting between them.

In DNA, the CDR3 is TGTGCCAGCAGTTACGTGGGGGGAAATCAGCCCCAGCATTTT. Amino acid sequence: CASSYVGGNQPQHF. This rearrangement joins TRBV6-6 to TRBJ1-5; D possibly corresponds to TRBD1 (5 bases). Deletions cut 2 bases from V and 4 bases from J, with 9 bases between. CDR3 length: 14 amino acids. Germline V gene data show CDR1 as MNHNY and CDR2 as SVGAGI (reference sequence).

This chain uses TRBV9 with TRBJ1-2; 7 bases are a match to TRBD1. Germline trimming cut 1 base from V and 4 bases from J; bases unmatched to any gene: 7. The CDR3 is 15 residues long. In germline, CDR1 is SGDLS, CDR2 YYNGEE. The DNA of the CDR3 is TGTGCCAGCAGCGTACTCCGGGACAGTCCCTATGGCTACACCTTC. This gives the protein CASSVLRDSPYGYTF.

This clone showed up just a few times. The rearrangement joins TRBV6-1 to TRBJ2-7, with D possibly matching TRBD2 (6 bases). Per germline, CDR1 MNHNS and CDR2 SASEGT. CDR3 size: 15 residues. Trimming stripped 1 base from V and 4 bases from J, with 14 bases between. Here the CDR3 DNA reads TGTGCCAGCAGTGAAGAGGATAGCGGCTCTTACGAGCAGTACTTC. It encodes CASSEEDSGSYEQYF.

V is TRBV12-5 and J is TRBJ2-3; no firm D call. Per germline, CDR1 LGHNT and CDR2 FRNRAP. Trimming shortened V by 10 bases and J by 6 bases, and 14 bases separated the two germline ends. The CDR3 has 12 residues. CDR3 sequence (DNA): TGTGCTACCTCGACCGGGTCTGATACGCAGTATTTT. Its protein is CATSTGSDTQYF.

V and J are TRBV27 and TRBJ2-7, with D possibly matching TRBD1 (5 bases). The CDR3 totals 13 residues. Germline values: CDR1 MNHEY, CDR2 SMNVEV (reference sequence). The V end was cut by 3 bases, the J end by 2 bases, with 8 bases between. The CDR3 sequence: CASSLTVAYEQYF. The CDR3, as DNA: TGTGCCAGCAGTTTGACAGTAGCCTACGAGCAGTACTTC.

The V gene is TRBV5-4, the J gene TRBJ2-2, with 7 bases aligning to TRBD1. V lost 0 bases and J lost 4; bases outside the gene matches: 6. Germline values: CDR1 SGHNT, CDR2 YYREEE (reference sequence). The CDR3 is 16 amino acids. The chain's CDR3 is CASSLGRQGRTGELFF. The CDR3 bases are TGTGCCAGCAGCTTGGGCAGACAGGGTCGCACCGGGGAGCTGTTTTTT. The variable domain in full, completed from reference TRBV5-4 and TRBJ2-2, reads ETGVTQSPTHLIKTRGQQVTLRCSSQSGHNTVSWYQQALGQGPQFIFQYYREEENGRGNFPPRFSGLQFPNYSSELNVNALELDDSALYLCASSLGRQGRTGELFFGEGSRLTVL.